This entry concerns a single T cell receptor (beta chain). Its antigen is currently unknown. From RNA transcripts, TCR beta CDR3 regions were amplified. The HTBI primer set served for first-round RT-PCR of the TCR CDR3. MiXCR, applied by TCRdb to the multiplex PCR reads, yields one record per CDR3 protein. The sample yields about half a million distinct CDR3 sequences, approximately 22% seen once. Trimming removed 4 bases at V and 3 bases at J, with 10 bases between. Germline V CDR1 and CDR2: SEHNR, FQNEAQ (reference sequence). There are 13 residues in the CDR3. This sample was included in a study of T cells in Graves' hyperthyroidism and ophthalmopathy. Ophthalmopathy patients had moderate-to-severe active disease, CAS ≥3, NOSPECS ≥4, and disease duration under 3 months. Researchers barred patients who had uncontrolled infection, other autoimmune disease, pregnancy or lactation. Diagnostic assessment was based on clinical symptoms, serum thyroxine and TRAb, thyroid ultrasound and orbital computed tomography.

Study-wide results and caveats: Researchers report that a 13 V-J model separated ophthalmopathy from stable hyperthyroidism.

The chain links TRBV7-9 to TRBJ2-7; D gene unclear. The TCR comes from a woman aged 70 to 79 with Graves' ophthalmopathy. Sequenced sample: blood. CDR3 DNA: TGTGCCAGCAGCTCAGCACAAGTCTACGAGCAGTACTTC. The encoded protein is CASSSAQVYEQYF.